These T cell receptor beta chains were read from a single sample in a study of T cell repertoires in cytomegalovirus infection. No antigen has been assigned to these receptors. TCRdb re-derived calls from the reads in MiXCR, one entry per CDR3 protein. The table shows a few hundred thousand distinct CDR3 sequences, with around two fifths occurring only once. The sequenced sample was cultured PBMCs, obtained from culture after CMV antigen stimulation. The receptor set was obtained from a human donor in good health (CMV status not recorded). Some clones in this sample may be carry-over from other donors' samples. The CDR3 runs from the conserved cysteine through the conserved F or W. The D gene is left open where the match is weak. Clone size is given for some rows only: seen once, a few or many times, or a class if the clone is expanded.

d_gene	len	abundance	v_gene	j_gene	CDR3nt	CDR3aa
.	13	.	TRBV7-4	TRBJ1-2	TGTGCCAGCAGCTTTAGACCTGAGAATGGCTACACCTTC	CASSFRPENGYTF
.	14	.	TRBV7-2	TRBJ2-1	TGTGCCAGCAGCTTAGGGCCTCTTTTAAATGAGCAGTTCTTC	CASSLGPLLNEQFF
TRBD2	16	many	TRBV7-2	TRBJ2-7	TGTGCCAGCAGCTTAGCCTCCGGACTAGAGACCTACGAGCAGTACTTC	CASSLASGLETYEQYF
TRBD1	16	.	TRBV4-2	TRBJ1-2	TGTGCCAGCAGCCAGGACAGGTTAAGTTCGGCGGTGGGCTACACCTTC	CASSQDRLSSAVGYTF
.	14	.	TRBV6-6	TRBJ1-5	TGTGCCAGCAGTTTTGAGGGCCGCAATCAGCCCCAGCATTTT	CASSFEGRNQPQHF
.	13	.	TRBV27	TRBJ1-3	TGTGCCAGCAGTTTTGGCAAAAGAAACACCATATATTTT	CASSFGKRNTIYF
.	14	.	TRBV2	TRBJ2-7	TGTGCCAGCAGTGAATTCTCGGGAACCTACGAGCAGTACTTC	CASSEFSGTYEQYF
TRBD2	14	.	TRBV12-3/TRBV12-4	TRBJ2-1	TGTGCCAGCAGCTTCGGGGGGGCCAACAATGAGCAGTTCTTC	CASSFGGANNEQFF
.	17	.	TRBV7-2	TRBJ2-4	TGTGCCAGCAGCTTAGTTGGGTGGGGGTTAGCCAAAAACATTCAGTACTTC	CASSLVGWGLAKNIQYF
.	12	.	TRBV29-1	TRBJ1-5	TGCAGCGTTCACTATAGCAATCAGCCCCAGCATTTT	CSVHYSNQPQHF
.	14	.	TRBV2	TRBJ1-5	TGTGCCAGCAGTTCCGACAGGTTCTATCAGCCCCAGCATTTT	CASSSDRFYQPQHF
.	14	few	TRBV4-2	TRBJ1-1	TGTGCCAGCAGCCCCGGGACCAAGGACACTGAAGCTTTCTTT	CASSPGTKDTEAFF
TRBD2	16	.	TRBV7-2	TRBJ2-7	TGTGCCAGCAGCTACTCGGGACTAGCGGGAGAGTACGAGCAGTACTTC	CASSYSGLAGEYEQYF
.	14	.	TRBV6-6	TRBJ1-3	TGTGCCAGCAGCAATGGGAGGACTGGAAACACCATATATTTT	CASSNGRTGNTIYF
.	16	.	TRBV27	TRBJ1-1	TGTGCCAGCAGTTTCGGGCGCAGGCAGCTGAACACTGAAGCTTTCTTT	CASSFGRRQLNTEAFF
TRBD1	14	.	TRBV4-3	TRBJ2-7	TGCGCCAGCAGCCAACATAACAGGGGCTACGAGCAGTACTTC	CASSQHNRGYEQYF